The sample holds one count of the clone carrying this TCR beta chain. The data derive from a study of blood T cell repertoires in COVID-19. Produced via immunoSEQ multiplex PCR; TCRdb's table is partial and in-frame only. The data hold some 150,000 clones, with roughly 89% observed a single time. The germline gives CDR1 SNHLY, CDR2 FYNNEI. Trimming took off 11 bases at V and 2 bases at J, with 10 bases between the two ends. The CDR3 has 13 amino acids. V usage is TRBV2 and J usage is TRBJ2-6, with a weak D call TRBD1 (5 bases). The specimen sequenced was peripheral blood. The receptor comes from a man younger than 35 with active or convalescent COVID-19. In nucleotides, the CDR3 is TGTGCCCGGAAGGGGCCTGGGGCCAACGTCCTGACTTTC. This codes for CARKGPGANVLTF.